These 23 T cell receptor beta chains share one sample of origin, sequenced in a study of shared clonotypes between healthy human individuals. Sequencing was performed with immunoSEQ multiplex PCR; in TCRdb, only in-frame clones are kept and a portion is missing. The sample comprises about 1.5 million clones, approximately 97% of which are singletons, and over 1% rests with the top ten. Specimen: naive CD4+ T cells sorted from blood. The subset denotes: CD45RA+ positively selected. The receptors come from a man younger than 40 in good health.

About this clone: Other DNA sequences in the same sample also yield this CDR3. The V gene is TRBV10-3, the J gene TRBJ2-5; TRBD1 or TRBD2 may be the D gene (5 bases each). Germline values: CDR1 ENHRY, CDR2 SYGVKD. The CDR3 totals 14 residues. Trimming stripped 2 bases from V and 0 bases from J, with 7 bases between. The CDR3 loop reads CAISEGTYQETQYF. DNA of the CDR3: TGTGCCATCAGTGAGGGGACCTACCAAGAGACCCAGTACTTC.

The chain employs TRBV2 and TRBJ2-5; D is unresolved. The V end was cut by 8 bases, the J end by 3 bases, with 13 bases between. The length of the CDR3 is 13 residues. CDR1 and CDR2 from the germline V gene are SNHLY and FYNNEI. The CDR3: CASGTVVKETQYF. The CDR3 nucleotides read TGTGCCAGCGGAACAGTAGTAAAAGAGACCCAGTACTTC.

This clone was counted a single time. The gene calls are TRBV7-9 and TRBJ2-5, with D possibly TRBD1 on 6 matching bases. The CDR3 runs to 19 residues. CDR1 SEHNR and CDR2 FQNEAQ come from the germline V gene (reference sequence). Trimming removed 5 bases at V and 0 bases at J, with 25 bases between. CDR3 in DNA: TGTGCCAGCAGCCCCCCGGCGGACAGCGCTAGAGCGTACCAAGAGACCCAGTACTTC. It specifies CASSPPADSARAYQETQYF.

The chain employs TRBV5-5 and TRBJ2-3; D is ambiguous. CDR3 length: 13 residues. Between the trimmed V and J ends, which lost 4 bases and 0 bases, there was a span of 6 bases. Looked up from germline, CDR1 is SGHKS and CDR2 is YYEKEE (reference sequence). This chain's CDR3 is CASSRGSTDTQYF. CDR3 nucleotide sequence: TGTGCCAGCAGCCGAGGAAGCACAGATACGCAGTATTTT. Complete variable domain (other parts from reference TRBV5-5 and TRBJ2-3): DAGVTQSPTHLIKTRGQQVTLRCSPISGHKSVSWYQQVLGQGPQFIFQYYEKEERGRGNFPDRFSARQFPNYSSELNVNALLLGDSALYLCASSRGSTDTQYFGPGTRLTVL.

The V call is TRBV25-1, the J call TRBJ1-4; D remains ambiguous. Germline V gene lookup returns CDR1 MGHDK and CDR2 SYGVNS. V was trimmed by 3 bases and J by 4 bases, leaving 15 bases between them. The CDR3 spans 16 residues. DNA for the CDR3: TGTGCCAGCAGTGATACCCCGGGAGGGAATAATGAAAAACTGTTTTTT. Amino acid sequence: CASSDTPGGNNEKLFF.

The chain links TRBV5-5 to TRBJ2-1, with D unclear. CDR1 and CDR2 from the germline V gene are SGHKS and YYEKEE (reference sequence). V was pared by 2 bases and J by 5 bases, with 8 bases between. There are 13 residues in the CDR3. The CDR3 nucleotides are TGTGCCAGCAGCTTTGGCCCTCACAATGAGCAGTTCTTC. It codes for CASSFGPHNEQFF.

This sequence joins TRBV28 and TRBJ2-7; the match to TRBD2 covers 9 bases. The CDR3 has 13 amino acids. Losses at the gene ends were 10 bases for V and 1 base for J; bases not matched to a gene: 5. Germline-derived CDR1 and CDR2 are MDHEN and SYDVKM. The CDR3 reads CATTSGVSYEQYF. The CDR3 DNA reads as TGTGCCACGACTAGCGGAGTTTCCTACGAGCAGTACTTC.

The count of this clone is one. CDR3 sequence reads: CASSASGTGELFF. CDR3 DNA: TGTGCCAGCAGCGCCTCCGGGACCGGGGAGCTGTTTTTT. The V and J genes are TRBV7-9 and TRBJ2-2; D is ambiguous. The germline V and J ends were trimmed by 5 bases and 5 bases, with 9 bases remaining between them. CDR1 SEHNR and CDR2 FQNEAQ come from the germline V gene (reference sequence). The CDR3 contains 13 residues.

The gene calls are TRBV6-6 and TRBJ1-2, with TRBD1 identical over 10 bases. Germline loops: CDR1 MNHNY, CDR2 SVGAGI (reference sequence). Trimming at V came to 7 bases and at J to 8 bases, leaving 7 bases not matched to a gene. CDR3 length equals 13 residues. CDR3 nucleotide sequence: TGTGCCAGCACCCAGGGACAGGGGCTAGGCTACACCTTC. Translation: CASTQGQGLGYTF.

J is TRBJ2-3 and V is TRBV7-2, with a weak D call TRBD2 (5 bases). The V gene's germline CDR1 is SGHTA and CDR2 FQGNSA. The CDR3 runs to 17 residues. V gave up 5 bases and J gave up 1 base, with 19 bases separating them. Here the CDR3 reads CASSQPPGKTRTDTQYF. The CDR3 DNA sequence: TGTGCCAGCAGCCAACCCCCCGGGAAAACCCGCACAGATACGCAGTATTTT.

This chain uses TRBV7-3 with TRBJ2-1; D might be TRBD2 (6 bases). The V end was cut by 4 bases, the J end by 3 bases, with 13 bases between. CDR3 length equals 15 residues. Germline-derived CDR1 and CDR2 are SGHTA and FQGTGA. The DNA for the CDR3 is TGTGCCAGCAGCTCTAGGAGGGAGGTCTACAATGAGCAGTTCTTC. This sequence encodes CASSSRREVYNEQFF.

This clone was seen only once. The CDR3 loop is CASSPSWTGREVGQPQHF. The CDR3 bases are TGTGCCAGCTCACCAAGCTGGACAGGCAGGGAGGTCGGCCAGCCCCAGCATTTT. The chain joins TRBV18 to TRBJ1-5; 7 positions match TRBD1. The CDR3 contains 18 residues. Germline values: CDR1 KGHSH, CDR2 LQKENI. Losses at the gene ends were 2 bases for V and 7 bases for J; bases not matched to a gene: 17.

The J gene is TRBJ1-3, the V gene TRBV2; the match to TRBD1 covers 8 bases. The V gene's germline CDR1 is SNHLY and CDR2 FYNNEI. The CDR3 sequence is 17 residues long. With 6 bases clipped from V and 0 bases from J, the junction kept 10 bases outside the gene matches. CDR3 sequence reads: CASSPGQGRTSGNTIYF. DNA of the CDR3: TGTGCCAGCAGCCCCGGACAGGGCCGAACCTCTGGAAACACCATATATTTT.

The rearrangement joins TRBV28 to TRBJ1-4; a possible D gene is TRBD1 (5 bases). Germline V gives CDR1 MDHEN, CDR2 SYDVKM. Trimming cost V 5 bases and J 4 bases, with 11 bases left between them. The CDR3 totals 14 residues. Written as DNA, the CDR3 is TGTGCCAGCAGTAGCGGGGGACTTAATGAAAAACTGTTTTTT. Translating it yields CASSSGGLNEKLFF. Drawing the rest from reference TRBV28 and TRBJ1-4, the complete variable domain is DVKVTQSSRYLVKRTGEKVFLECVQDMDHENMFWYRQDPGLGLRLIYFSYDVKMKEKGDIPEGYSVSREKKERFSLILESASTNQTSMYLCASSSGGLNEKLFFGSGTQLSVL.

As regards this clone: Other DNA sequences in this specimen translate into the identical CDR3. This rearrangement joins TRBV29-1 to TRBJ2-2; D is possibly TRBD2 (5 bases). V dropped 5 bases and J dropped 5 bases, with 6 bases sitting between them. CDR3 length: 11 amino acids. Germline-derived CDR1 and CDR2 are SQVTM and ANQGSEA. CDR3 in amino acids: CSVRDTGELFF. In nucleotides, the CDR3 is TGCAGCGTTCGGGATACCGGGGAGCTGTTTTTT.

The chain uses TRBV28 and TRBJ2-7; 7 bases map to TRBD1. The CDR3 runs to 15 residues. Germline V CDR1 and CDR2: MDHEN, SYDVKM. V was clipped by 5 bases and J by 7 bases; unmatched bases: 14. The DNA of the CDR3 is TGTGCCAGCAGTCCATCAGGGGGTAGGACTGGGGAGCAGTACTTC. Residues: CASSPSGGRTGEQYF. The whole variable domain, remainder taken from reference TRBV28 and TRBJ2-7, is DVKVTQSSRYLVKRTGEKVFLECVQDMDHENMFWYRQDPGLGLRLIYFSYDVKMKEKGDIPEGYSVSREKKERFSLILESASTNQTSMYLCASSPSGGRTGEQYFGPGTRLTVT.

This chain uses TRBV5-4 with TRBJ2-7, with TRBD1 matching over 10 bases. Trimming at V came to 6 bases and at J to 2 bases, leaving 11 bases not matched to a gene. The CDR3 loop spans 16 amino acids. Germline V gene sequence: CDR1 SGHNT, CDR2 YYREEE (reference sequence). The CDR3: CASTAAGDRGTYEQYF. The CDR3 DNA follows: TGTGCCAGCACGGCTGCGGGGGACAGGGGCACCTACGAGCAGTACTTC.

V usage is TRBV5-1 and J usage is TRBJ1-5, with D hard to call. The CDR3 extends over 14 amino acids. V lost 0 bases and J 6 bases, leaving 10 bases between the germline ends. Germline V gene sequence: CDR1 SGHRS, CDR2 YFSETQ. The CDR3 sequence: CASSLDGVSQPQHF. The CDR3 DNA follows: TGCGCCAGCAGCTTGGATGGGGTGAGTCAGCCCCAGCATTTT. Filled out from reference TRBV5-1 and TRBJ1-5, the complete variable domain reads KAGVTQTPRYLIKTRGQQVTLSCSPISGHRSVSWYQQTPGQGLQFLFEYFSETQRNKGNFPGRFSGRQFSNSRSEMNVSTLELGDSALYLCASSLDGVSQPQHFGDGTRLSIL.

The chain joins TRBV18 to TRBJ1-5; 7 nucleotides line up with TRBD1. This CDR3 has 15 residues. Trimming removed 5 bases from V and 3 bases from J; junction bases left unmatched: 7. Germline lookup yields CDR1 KGHSH and CDR2 LQKENI. The CDR3, as DNA: TGTGCCAGCTCAGCTGACAGGGCGGACAATCAGCCCCAGCATTTT. Translating gives CASSADRADNQPQHF. Looking up the rest from reference TRBV18 and TRBJ1-5 gives the full variable domain: NAGVMQNPRHLVRRRGQEARLRCSPMKGHSHVYWYRQLPEEGLKFMVYLQKENIIDESGMPKERFSAEFPKEGPSILRIQQVVRGDSAAYFCASSADRADNQPQHFGDGTRLSIL.

The V gene is TRBV6-1, the J gene TRBJ1-4, with TRBD1 matching 8 bases. The CDR3 has 15 residues. V was pared by 2 bases and J by 12 bases, with 11 bases of the junction left unmatched. Germline loops: CDR1 MNHNS, CDR2 SASEGT. In DNA form, the CDR3 reads TGTGCCAGCAGTGAACCGGGGACAGGTCGGTACGAACTGTTTTTT. Protein: CASSEPGTGRYELFF.

The chain carries TRBV18 and TRBJ1-1; D remains ambiguous. Trimming shortened V by 10 bases and J by 0 bases, and 9 bases separated the two germline ends. CDR1 is KGHSH, CDR2 LQKENI, per germline. The CDR3 extends over 12 amino acids. CDR3: CATHDLNTEAFF. The CDR3 DNA follows: TGTGCCACCCACGACTTGAACACTGAAGCTTTCTTT.

The chain recombines TRBV7-9 with TRBJ2-2; 10 bases agree with TRBD2. This CDR3 is 16 amino acids long. Unmatched junction bases numbered 8, after V lost 8 bases and J lost 2 bases. Germline CDR1 reads SEHNR; CDR2 reads FQNEAQ (reference sequence). CDR3 DNA: TGTGCCAGCGGAGACACTAGCGGGATTAACACCGGGGAGCTGTTTTTT. Translation: CASGDTSGINTGELFF.

About this clone itself: A junction end diverges from the germline sequence, so it may reflect a read error. CDR3 nucleotides: TGCGCCAGCAGCGGTTCGGGCCCCCGCACAGATACGCAATATTTT. It codes for CASSGSGPRTDTQYF. This chain connects TRBV5-1 to TRBJ2-3; D gene unclear. The V gene's germline CDR1 is SGHRS and CDR2 YFSETQ. The CDR3 covers 15 residues.